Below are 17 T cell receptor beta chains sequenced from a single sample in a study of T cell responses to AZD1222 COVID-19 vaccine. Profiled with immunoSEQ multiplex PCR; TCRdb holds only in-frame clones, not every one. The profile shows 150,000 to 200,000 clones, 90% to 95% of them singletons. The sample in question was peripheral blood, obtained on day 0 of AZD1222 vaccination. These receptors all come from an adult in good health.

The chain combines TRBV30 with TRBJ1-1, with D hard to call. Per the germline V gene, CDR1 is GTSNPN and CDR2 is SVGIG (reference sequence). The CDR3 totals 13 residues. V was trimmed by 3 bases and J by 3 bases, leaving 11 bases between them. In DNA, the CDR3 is TGTGCCTGGAGGCGGGATGGGGACACTGAAGCTTTCTTT. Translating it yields CAWRRDGDTEAFF.

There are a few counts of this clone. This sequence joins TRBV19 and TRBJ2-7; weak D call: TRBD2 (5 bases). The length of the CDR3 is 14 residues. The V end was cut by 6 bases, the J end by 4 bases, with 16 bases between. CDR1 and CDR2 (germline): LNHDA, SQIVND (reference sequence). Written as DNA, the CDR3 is TGTGCCAGTAGAATCGCTCGGGGAAGATACGAGCAGTACTTC. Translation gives CASRIARGRYEQYF. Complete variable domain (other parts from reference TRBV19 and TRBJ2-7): DGGITQSPKYLFRKEGQNVTLSCEQNLNHDAMYWYRQDPGQGLRLIYYSQIVNDFQKGDIAEGYSVSREKKESFPLTVTSAQKNPTAFYLCASRIARGRYEQYFGPGTRLTVT.

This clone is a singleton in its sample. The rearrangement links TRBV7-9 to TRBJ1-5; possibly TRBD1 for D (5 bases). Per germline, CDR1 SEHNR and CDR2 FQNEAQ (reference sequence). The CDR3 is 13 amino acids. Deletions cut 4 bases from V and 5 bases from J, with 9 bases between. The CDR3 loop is CASSSQEYQPQHF. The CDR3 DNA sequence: TGTGCCAGCAGCTCACAGGAATATCAGCCCCAGCATTTT.

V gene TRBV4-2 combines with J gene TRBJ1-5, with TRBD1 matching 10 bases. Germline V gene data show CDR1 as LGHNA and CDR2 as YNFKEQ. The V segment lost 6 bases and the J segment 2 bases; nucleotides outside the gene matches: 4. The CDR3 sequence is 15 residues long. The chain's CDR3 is CASSRDRGGNQPQHF. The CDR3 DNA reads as TGTGCCAGCAGTCGGGACAGGGGAGGCAATCAGCCCCAGCATTTT.

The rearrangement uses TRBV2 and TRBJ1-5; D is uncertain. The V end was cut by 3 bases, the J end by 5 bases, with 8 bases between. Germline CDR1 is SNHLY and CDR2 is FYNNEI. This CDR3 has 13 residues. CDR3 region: CASSDEEDQPQHF. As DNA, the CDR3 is TGTGCCAGCAGTGATGAAGAAGATCAGCCCCAGCATTTT.

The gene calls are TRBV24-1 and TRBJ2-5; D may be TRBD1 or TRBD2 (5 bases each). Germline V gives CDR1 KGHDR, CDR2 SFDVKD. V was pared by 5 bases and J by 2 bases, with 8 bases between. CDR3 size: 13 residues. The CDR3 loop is CATSGDVQETQYF. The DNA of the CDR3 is TGTGCCACCAGTGGGGACGTACAAGAGACCCAGTACTTC.

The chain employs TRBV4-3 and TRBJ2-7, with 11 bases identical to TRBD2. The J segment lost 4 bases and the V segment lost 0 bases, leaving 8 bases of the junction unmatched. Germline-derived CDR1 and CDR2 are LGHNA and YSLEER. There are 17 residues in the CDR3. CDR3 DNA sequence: TGCGCCAGCAGCCAAGATACTAGCGCTAGCGGGAGGTACGAGCAGTACTTC. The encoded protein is CASSQDTSASGRYEQYF.

In nucleotides, the CDR3 is TGTGCCAGCAGCTTAGGGCAGGGTAGGGGGAAAGGTCAGCCCCAGCATTTT. It yields the protein CASSLGQGRGKGQPQHF. This rearrangement joins TRBV7-9 to TRBJ1-5; TRBD1 is a possible D gene (6 bases). Germline-derived CDR1 and CDR2 are SEHNR and FQNEAQ (reference sequence). The CDR3 length is 17 residues. V gave up 1 base and J gave up 6 bases, with 19 bases separating them.

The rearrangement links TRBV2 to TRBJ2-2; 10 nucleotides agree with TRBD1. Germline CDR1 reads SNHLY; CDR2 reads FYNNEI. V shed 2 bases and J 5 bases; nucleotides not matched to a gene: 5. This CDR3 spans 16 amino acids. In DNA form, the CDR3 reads TGTGCCAGCAGTGAAACCGGGACAGGGGCAACCGGGGAGCTGTTTTTT. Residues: CASSETGTGATGELFF. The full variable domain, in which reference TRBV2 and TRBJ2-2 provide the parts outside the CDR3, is EPEVTQTPSHQVTQMGQEVILRCVPISNHLYFYWYRQILGQKVEFLVSFYNNEISEKSEIFDDQFSVERPDGSNFTLKIRSTKLEDSAMYFCASSETGTGATGELFFGEGSRLTVL.

The CDR3 DNA reads as TGTGCCAGCAACCTAAGGGGACAGGCTTCAGGTGGCTACACCTTC. This sequence encodes CASNLRGQASGGYTF. The V and J genes are TRBV6-5 and TRBJ1-2; 8 bases are a match to TRBD1. This CDR3 has 15 amino acids. Germline V gene sequence: CDR1 MNHEY, CDR2 SVGAGI. V shed 7 bases and J 7 bases; nucleotides not matched to a gene: 14.

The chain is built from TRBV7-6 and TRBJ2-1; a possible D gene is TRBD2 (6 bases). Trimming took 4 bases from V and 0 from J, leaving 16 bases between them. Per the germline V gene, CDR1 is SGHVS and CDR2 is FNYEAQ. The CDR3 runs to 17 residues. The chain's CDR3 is CASSWPPSGLSYNEQFF. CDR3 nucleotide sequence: TGTGCCAGCAGCTGGCCACCATCGGGACTCTCCTACAATGAGCAGTTCTTC.

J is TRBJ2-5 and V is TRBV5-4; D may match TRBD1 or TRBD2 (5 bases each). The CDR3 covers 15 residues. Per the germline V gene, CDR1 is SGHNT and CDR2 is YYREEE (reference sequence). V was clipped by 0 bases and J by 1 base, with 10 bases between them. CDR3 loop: CASSLAGALQETQYF. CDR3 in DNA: TGTGCCAGCAGCTTGGCCGGGGCCCTCCAAGAGACCCAGTACTTC.

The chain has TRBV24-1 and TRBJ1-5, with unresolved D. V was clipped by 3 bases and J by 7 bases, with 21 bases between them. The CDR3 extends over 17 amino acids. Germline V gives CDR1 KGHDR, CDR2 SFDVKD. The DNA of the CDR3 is TGTGCCACCAGTGATGGGCCCCGCAGGCCCCTTGGCCAGCCCCAGCATTTT. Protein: CATSDGPRRPLGQPQHF.

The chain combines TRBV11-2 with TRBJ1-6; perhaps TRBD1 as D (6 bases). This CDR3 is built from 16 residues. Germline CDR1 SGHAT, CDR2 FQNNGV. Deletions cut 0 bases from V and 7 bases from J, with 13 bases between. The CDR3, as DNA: TGTGCCAGCAGCTTAGAGGGCCAGGGGTGGAATTCACCCCTCCACTTT. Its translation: CASSLEGQGWNSPLHF.

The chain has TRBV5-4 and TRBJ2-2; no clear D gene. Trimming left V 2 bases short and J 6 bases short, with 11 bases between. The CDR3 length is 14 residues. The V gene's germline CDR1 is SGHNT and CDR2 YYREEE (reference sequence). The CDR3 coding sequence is TGTGCCAGCAGCTTCTCTGGGGTTCCCGGGGAGCTGTTTTTT. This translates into CASSFSGVPGELFF.

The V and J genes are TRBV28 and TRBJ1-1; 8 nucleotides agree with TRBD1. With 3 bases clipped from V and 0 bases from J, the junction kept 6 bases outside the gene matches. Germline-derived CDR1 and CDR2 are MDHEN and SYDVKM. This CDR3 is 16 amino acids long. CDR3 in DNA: TGTGCCAGCAGTTTCGGGACAGGCAGCATGAACACTGAAGCTTTCTTT. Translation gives CASSFGTGSMNTEAFF.

The CDR3 DNA sequence: TGTGCCAGCAGCCTTACGGATACGCAGTATTTT. Translating gives CASSLTDTQYF. The V and J genes are TRBV3-1 (or the pseudogene TRBV3-2) and TRBJ2-3; no clear D. Germline CDR1 is LGHDT and CDR2 is YNNKEL (reference sequence). Deletions cut 4 bases from V and 6 bases from J, with 5 bases between. This CDR3 has 11 residues.